This T cell receptor beta chain was sequenced for a study of post-analysis software for immune sequencing data. Study results and caveats: Multiple sclerosis patients showed significantly lower normalized Chao1 diversity than controls did. Those samples that were prepared in the same batch co-clustered strongly by F measure. Relative to controls, patients had a few TRBV segments at higher frequency, with TRBV5-6, TRBV5-1 and TRBV20-1 among these.

This clonotype was recorded a few times. Antigen unknown. Germline-derived CDR1 and CDR2 are ENHRY and SYGVKD. This CDR3 region has 15 residues. V shed 3 bases and J 4 bases; nucleotides not matched to a gene: 7. Presence of unique molecular identifiers characterized the TCR beta cDNA libraries. TCRdb reprocessed the PCR reads via MiXCR and lists one record per CDR3 protein. The sample has about 400,000 distinct CDR3 sequences, roughly 36% seen once; the top ten hold about an eighth. The sequence was collected from a girl aged 5-17 years with multiple sclerosis. Specimen: blood. The rearrangement joins TRBV10-3 to TRBJ2-7, with TRBD1 matching 9 bases. The CDR3 DNA sequence: TGTGCCATCAGTGACTCGGGACAGGGCGGTTACGAGCAGTACTTC. The encoded protein is CAISDSGQGGYEQYF.